The next 16 T cell receptor beta chains were all read from a single sample in a study of PD-L1 blockade in urothelial cancer. Using immunoSEQ multiplex PCR, the repertoire was profiled, and TCRdb retains in-frame clones only, with some absent. The data show approximately 52,000 clones, around three quarters seen once. The sequencing used PBMCs, collected around atezolizumab (anti-PD-L1) treatment. These TCRs come from a man between 65 and 80 years old with urothelial cancer.

The CDR3 region has the DNA TGTGCCACCCAGTTTGAAGGGGTCACCGGGGAGCTGTTTTTT. Translation gives CATQFEGVTGELFF. The chain has TRBV28 and TRBJ2-2; D might be TRBD1 (5 bases). The germline V gene has CDR1 MDHEN and CDR2 SYDVKM. CDR3 length equals 14 residues. The germline V and J ends were trimmed by 10 bases and 4 bases, with 16 bases remaining between them.

This clone appeared once. The chain uses TRBV7-9 and TRBJ1-6; a weak D match, TRBD1 (6 bases). The germline V and J ends were trimmed by 4 bases and 7 bases, with 17 bases remaining between them. This CDR3 has 16 residues. Germline lookup yields CDR1 SEHNR and CDR2 FQNEAQ (reference sequence). DNA of the CDR3: TGTGCCAGCAGCTACGGGGGGGGGCAGGGGAATTCACCCCTCCACTTT. Its translation is CASSYGGGQGNSPLHF.

This chain uses TRBV5-1 with TRBJ1-2, with 7 bases that match TRBD1. Unmatched junction bases numbered 4, after V lost 2 bases and J lost 3 bases. The CDR3 runs to 14 residues. The germline V gene encodes CDR1 SGHRS and CDR2 YFSETQ. The CDR3 DNA reads as TGCGCCAGCAGCTTTCAGGGGGTGGACTATGGCTACACCTTC. It translates to CASSFQGVDYGYTF.

V is TRBV6-5 and J is TRBJ2-2; a weak D match, TRBD2 (5 bases). Deletions cut 6 bases from V and 8 bases from J, with 19 bases between. Germline V CDR1 and CDR2: MNHEY, SVGAGI. CDR3 length equals 15 residues. The CDR3 sequence is CASRPGIPGGGELFF. CDR3 nucleotides: TGTGCCAGCAGGCCGGGGATCCCCGGCGGGGGGGAGCTGTTTTTT.

The V gene is TRBV19, the J gene TRBJ1-5, with D hard to call. CDR1 is LNHDA and CDR2 is SQIVND in the germline V gene (reference sequence). This CDR3 region has 16 residues. Deletions cut 5 bases from V and 0 bases from J, with 14 bases between. The DNA for the CDR3 is TGTGCCAGTAGTGCCCGGTTCTCCAATAGCAATCAGCCCCAGCATTTT. Its translation: CASSARFSNSNQPQHF.

The chain joins TRBV7-2 to TRBJ2-5; 9 positions agree with TRBD2. There are 14 residues in the CDR3. Trimming at V came to 5 bases and at J to 1 base, leaving 2 bases not matched to a gene. Germline-derived CDR1 and CDR2 are SGHTA and FQGNSA. The CDR3 protein is CASSPGLAQETQYF. In nucleotides, the CDR3 is TGTGCCAGCAGCCCGGGACTAGCCCAAGAGACCCAGTACTTC.

To note about this clone: The sample contains more than one DNA sequence encoding this CDR3. The chain is built from TRBV7-3 and TRBJ2-1; 7 bases fit TRBD2. With 1 base clipped from V and 5 bases from J, the junction kept 2 bases outside the gene matches. The germline V gene has CDR1 SGHTA and CDR2 FQGTGA. The CDR3 runs to 14 residues. The CDR3 DNA is TGTGCCAGCAGCTTAAGCGGGGGTAACAATGAGCAGTTCTTC. Translating it yields CASSLSGGNNEQFF.

This chain connects TRBV7-9 to TRBJ1-2, with TRBD1 identical over 7 bases. The CDR3 contains 13 residues. J gave up 6 bases and V 3 bases, and 4 bases lay outside the gene matches. Per germline, CDR1 SEHNR and CDR2 FQNEAQ (reference sequence). The CDR3 loop is CASSFGGGNGYTF. Written as DNA, the CDR3 is TGTGCCAGCAGCTTCGGAGGGGGCAATGGCTACACCTTC.

This chain links TRBV4-3 with TRBJ1-2; possible D gene TRBD1, 5 bases. V was shortened by 0 bases and J by 6 bases, with 17 bases between the two germline ends. The CDR3 is 16 residues long. Germline V lookup: CDR1 LGHNA, CDR2 YSLEER. CDR3 amino acids: CASSQDETFKGNGYTF. CDR3 DNA: TGCGCCAGCAGCCAAGATGAAACATTCAAGGGGAATGGCTACACCTTC.

The V and J genes are TRBV19 and TRBJ1-1, with D tentatively TRBD1 (6 bases). Germline V gene sequence: CDR1 LNHDA, CDR2 SQIVND (reference sequence). The CDR3 has 14 amino acids. Deletions cut 4 bases from V and 5 bases from J, with 14 bases between. CDR3 loop: CASSTYRVRTEAFF. The CDR3 nucleotides read TGTGCCAGTAGTACATACAGGGTTCGGACTGAAGCTTTCTTT.

The chain couples TRBV14 to TRBJ1-2; possible D gene TRBD1, 6 bases. Germline CDR1 and CDR2: SGHDN and FVKESK. The V end was cut by 2 bases, the J end by 2 bases, with 9 bases between. The CDR3 totals 14 residues. The CDR3 sequence: CASSQPGQNYGYTF. The DNA of the CDR3 is TGTGCCAGCAGCCAACCGGGACAAAACTATGGCTACACCTTC.

The chain is built from TRBV7-9 and TRBJ2-7; TRBD2 agrees at 11 bases. The CDR3 has 17 amino acids. J lost 2 bases, V lost 4 bases, and 10 bases had no gene match. CDR1 is SEHNR and CDR2 is FQNEAQ in the germline V gene (reference sequence). In nucleotides, the CDR3 is TGTGCCAGCAGCTCCACCCAGTATAGCGGGAGGGCCTACGAGCAGTACTTC. Amino acid sequence: CASSSTQYSGRAYEQYF.

J is TRBJ2-2 and V is TRBV19; TRBD2 agrees at 7 bases. In germline, CDR1 is LNHDA, CDR2 SQIVND (reference sequence). This CDR3 has 15 residues. Germline trimming cut 3 bases from V and 2 bases from J; bases unmatched to any gene: 3. CDR3 residues: CASSMRGSNTGELFF. CDR3 nucleotide sequence: TGTGCCAGTAGTATGCGGGGGTCCAACACCGGGGAGCTGTTTTTT.

This clone was observed a handful of times. The chain couples TRBV28 to TRBJ1-4; the match to TRBD1 covers 7 bases. From germline, CDR1 is MDHEN and CDR2 SYDVKM. The length of the CDR3 is 15 residues. The ends lost 5 bases at V and 3 bases at J; junction bases unmatched: 6. DNA for the CDR3: TGTGCCAGCAGTCTCCCAGGGGGTTCTAATGAAAAACTGTTTTTT. Translated, it gives CASSLPGGSNEKLFF.

The rearrangement uses TRBV7-2 and TRBJ2-5, with 10 bases fitting TRBD2. Germline V gene lookup returns CDR1 SGHTA and CDR2 FQGNSA. This CDR3 has 16 amino acids. V shed 1 base, J shed 6 bases, and the junction held 8 bases outside the gene matches. The CDR3 is CASSLVERGGPQTQYF. CDR3 coding DNA: TGTGCCAGCAGCTTAGTCGAGCGGGGGGGCCCCCAGACCCAGTACTTC.

This clone was observed a few times. The chain uses TRBV4-2 and TRBJ2-1, with a tentative D call TRBD1 (5 bases). The length of the CDR3 is 16 residues. Germline V lookup: CDR1 LGHNA, CDR2 YNFKEQ. Trimming left V 0 bases short and J 2 bases short, with 11 bases between. CDR3: CASSQEGAATYNEQFF. CDR3 DNA: TGTGCCAGCAGCCAAGAAGGGGCGGCTACCTACAATGAGCAGTTCTTC.